The 29 T cell receptor beta chains below come from one sample, sequenced in a study of blood T cells in healthy people across ages (dated by TCRdb to about 2015). The method behind the library was 5' RACE. The second PCR ran for about 7 to 11 cycles and used a J-beta primer mix along with a sample-barcoded 5' primer. TCRdb trimmed public reads at Q25 via fastp, called clones via MiXCR and kept in-frame beta chains. Rows with a matching CDR3 protein are joined into one entry that keeps the most common DNA and genes. The sample table records approximately 2,000,000 distinct CDR3 sequences; about two fifths of these occur just once. The biggest ten clones account for more than 20% of the sample. Material: blood. These receptors were obtained from a human donor in good health.

This clonotype was seen a few times. The CDR3 sequence: CASSPTFNTDTQYF. As DNA, the CDR3 is TGTGCCAGCAGCCCTACCTTCAACACAGATACGCAGTATTTT. This chain uses TRBV11-1 with TRBJ2-3; D not resolved. The CDR3 extends over 14 amino acids. CDR1 and CDR2 (germline): SGHAT, FQDESV (reference sequence). V was clipped by 5 bases and J by 2 bases, with 11 bases between them.

As to this clonotype: A read error may produce the germline difference seen at one junction end. The V and J genes are TRBV5-5 and TRBJ2-6; D is possibly TRBD1 (5 bases). CDR3 length: 19 residues. Germline-derived CDR1 and CDR2 are SGHKS and YYEKEE (reference sequence). The CDR3 DNA follows: TGTGCCAGCAGCTTGGTAGGACACAAGTTTGATTCTGGGGCCAACGCCCTGACTTTC. This translates into CASSLVGHKFDSGANALTF.

The rearrangement uses TRBV11-3 and TRBJ2-1; 9 bases are shared with TRBD2. From germline, CDR1 is SGHNT and CDR2 YENEEA. The CDR3 length is 17 residues. The trim removed 2 bases at V and 7 bases at J, leaving 12 bases unmatched. In DNA form, the CDR3 reads TGTGCCAGCAGCTTATCGCCGGGACTAGCAATTGAGAATGAGCAGTTCTTC. Translated, it gives CASSLSPGLAIENEQFF.

A few counts support this clonotype. The V call is TRBV9, the J call TRBJ2-5, with TRBD2 as a possible D gene (6 bases). Germline assignment: CDR1 SGDLS and CDR2 YYNGEE. V was pared by 4 bases and J by 2 bases, with 15 bases between. The CDR3 covers 15 residues. CDR3: CASSPGTSQQETQYF. CDR3 DNA sequence: TGTGCCAGCAGCCCCGGGACTTCCCAACAAGAGACCCAGTACTTC.

The genes are TRBV7-9 and TRBJ2-1; 8 bases line up with TRBD2. This CDR3 region has 17 residues. The V and J ends lost 5 bases and 7 bases, in that order; junction bases with no gene match: 16. CDR1 and CDR2 (germline): SEHNR, FQNEAQ (reference sequence). The CDR3 is CASSPSPREGIRNEQFF. The CDR3 nucleotides are TGTGCCAGCAGCCCCTCTCCCCGGGAGGGAATAAGGAATGAGCAGTTCTTC.

This clonotype showed up just a few times. The V gene is TRBV7-8, the J gene TRBJ1-2; no reliable D call. Germline V gene data show CDR1 as SGHVS and CDR2 as FQNEAQ. Trimming pared 1 base from V and 7 bases from J, leaving 10 bases between. This CDR3 spans 13 amino acids. The CDR3 is CASSLVMVGGYTF. The CDR3 nucleotides are TGTGCCAGCAGCTTAGTGATGGTGGGTGGCTACACCTTC.

This clonotype was counted a few times. The CDR3 sequence is CASSQDRLSRSYGYTF. The CDR3 DNA reads TGTGCCAGCAGCCAAGATCGTCTATCCCGCTCCTATGGCTACACCTTC. V usage is TRBV3-1 and J usage is TRBJ1-2; D gene unclear. The CDR3 covers 16 residues. Trimming cost V 0 bases and J 4 bases, with 15 bases left between them. Germline V CDR1 and CDR2: LGHDT, YNNKEL (reference sequence).

The rearrangement links TRBV27 to TRBJ2-6; 8 nucleotides line up with TRBD2. The CDR3 covers 18 residues. V was pared by 5 bases and J by 2 bases, with 11 bases of the junction left unmatched. Germline V lookup: CDR1 MNHEY, CDR2 SMNVEV (reference sequence). The CDR3 region has the DNA TGTGCCAGCAGTCTAGCGGGTACCAGGGAAACTGGGGCCAACGTCCTGACTTTC. Protein product: CASSLAGTRETGANVLTF. Full variable domain (outside the CDR3, taken from reference TRBV27 and TRBJ2-6): EAQVTQNPRYLITVTGKKLTVTCSQNMNHEYMSWYRQDPGLGLRQIYYSMNVEVTDKGDVPEGYKVSRKEKRNFPLILESPSPNQTSLYFCASSLAGTRETGANVLTFGAGSRLTVL.

The table lists this clonotype with a few counts. The rearrangement links TRBV4-1 to TRBJ1-1, with TRBD1 matching over 9 bases. V shed 2 bases and J 7 bases; nucleotides not matched to a gene: 5. CDR3 length equals 14 residues. The germline V gene encodes CDR1 MGHRA and CDR2 YSYEKL. CDR3 in DNA: TGCGCCAGCAGCCAACAAACAGGGGGCTATGAAGCTTTCTTT. This encodes CASSQQTGGYEAFF.

V is TRBV7-2 and J is TRBJ2-3; 14 positions match TRBD2. Germline lookup yields CDR1 SGHTA and CDR2 FQGNSA. The CDR3 has 17 residues. Germline trimming cut 5 bases from V and 3 bases from J; bases unmatched to any gene: 7. CDR3 in amino acids: CASSPRLAGGRTDTQYF. For the CDR3, the DNA is TGTGCCAGCAGCCCCCGACTAGCGGGGGGGAGAACAGATACGCAGTATTTT.

There are a few counts of this clonotype. A read error is possible here, since a much larger clone lies one base away. This chain uses TRBV29-1 with TRBJ2-5, with 8 positions matching TRBD1. Germline loops: CDR1 SQVTM, CDR2 ANQGSEA. The J segment lost 11 bases and the V segment lost 8 bases, leaving 13 bases of the junction unmatched. The CDR3 contains 12 residues. CDR3 sequence: CSSNPGGQEQYF. As DNA, the CDR3 is TGCAGCTCAAATCCCGGGGGACAGGAGCAGTACTTC.

This clonotype was counted many times. J is TRBJ2-4 and V is TRBV6-1, with TRBD1 matching over 8 bases. Germline CDR1 is MNHNS and CDR2 is SASEGT. The CDR3 runs 14 residues. V dropped 6 bases and J dropped 7; count of bases not matched to a gene: 8. This chain's CDR3 is CASRQTGDGNIQYF. The CDR3 DNA reads as TGTGCCAGCAGGCAGACAGGGGATGGGAACATTCAGTACTTC.

The chain joins TRBV7-8 to TRBJ2-5, with 7 bases aligning to TRBD2. The V gene's germline CDR1 is SGHVS and CDR2 FQNEAQ. The ends lost 2 bases at V and 3 bases at J; junction bases unmatched: 6. The CDR3 consists of 15 residues. The CDR3 region is CASSLTPGGEETQYF. The CDR3 nucleotides read TGTGCCAGCAGCTTAACTCCGGGGGGTGAAGAGACCCAGTACTTC.

Of note for this clonotype: This could be a read error, since a much larger clone is one nucleotide away. The J gene is TRBJ1-1, the V gene TRBV7-9; D may be TRBD1 (5 bases). The CDR3 totals 16 residues. With 6 bases removed from V and 3 bases from J, the gap between germline ends came to 20 bases. CDR1 is SEHNR, CDR2 FQNEAQ, per germline (reference sequence). CDR3 loop: CASRSPWQGRDTEAFF. In DNA, the CDR3 is TGTGCCAGCAGGTCCCCGTGGCAGGGAAGGGACACTGAAGCTTTCTTT.

V and J are TRBV20-1 and TRBJ2-4, with TRBD1 as a possible D gene (6 bases). V was clipped by 7 bases and J by 3 bases, with 16 bases between them. The CDR3 spans 14 residues. The germline V gene has CDR1 DFQATT and CDR2 SNEGSKA (reference sequence). The CDR3 protein is CSGGLGAVKNIQYF. The CDR3 bases are TGCAGTGGAGGTTTGGGGGCCGTCAAAAACATTCAGTACTTC.

The chain employs TRBV5-1 and TRBJ2-1; 8 nucleotides match TRBD1. The V and J ends lost 0 bases and 10 bases, in that order; junction bases with no gene match: 12. The CDR3 covers 16 residues. Germline-derived CDR1 and CDR2 are SGHRS and YFSETQ. CDR3 sequence reads: CASSLAVGTGFYEQFF. For the CDR3, the DNA is TGCGCCAGCAGCTTGGCCGTCGGGACAGGCTTCTACGAGCAGTTCTTC.

This clonotype was recorded a few times. The rearrangement links TRBV7-8 to TRBJ1-2; tentative D call: TRBD1 (5 bases). Germline V gene sequence: CDR1 SGHVS, CDR2 FQNEAQ. The CDR3 is 14 residues long. V was cut by 7 bases and J by 0 bases, with 12 bases left in between. CDR3 nucleotide sequence: TGTGCCAGCAACGGGGGATCGGCTAACTATGGCTACACCTTC. It codes for CASNGGSANYGYTF.

V usage is TRBV4-2 and J usage is TRBJ1-2; 7 nucleotides align to TRBD1. In germline, CDR1 is LGHNA, CDR2 YNFKEQ. Germline trimming cut 0 bases from V and 8 bases from J; bases unmatched to any gene: 3. The CDR3 runs to 13 residues. CDR3 coding DNA: TGTGCCAGCAGCCAAGAGAGGGACAGCGGCTACACCTTC. Translation gives CASSQERDSGYTF.

A note on this clonotype: At one end, the junction sequence differs from germline, possibly due to a read error. This chain links TRBV4-3 with TRBJ2-5; 7 bases are a match to TRBD1. This CDR3 has 13 amino acids. Germline V gene lookup returns CDR1 LGHNA and CDR2 YSLEER. CDR3 amino acids: CASSRDREEAQYF. CDR3 in DNA: TGCGCCAGCAGCCGCGACAGGGAAGAGGCCCAGTACTTC.

This clonotype was seen at least ten times. The J gene is TRBJ2-3, the V gene TRBV29-1; D is tentatively TRBD1 or TRBD2 (5 bases each). Germline lookup yields CDR1 SQVTM and CDR2 ANQGSEA. The CDR3 spans 14 residues. Trimming shortened V by 6 bases and J by 0 bases, and 13 bases separated the two germline ends. The CDR3 bases are TGCAGCGTCGTCCGGGACCGGAGCACAGATACGCAGTATTTT. Amino acid sequence: CSVVRDRSTDTQYF.

This clonotype has a handful of counts. The rearrangement links TRBV7-9 to TRBJ2-5, with TRBD1 identical over 8 bases. Germline V gives CDR1 SEHNR, CDR2 FQNEAQ (reference sequence). J was trimmed by 5 bases and V by 3 bases; bases with no gene match: 5. The CDR3 runs to 14 residues. The chain's CDR3 is CASSLTGDRETQYF. As DNA, the CDR3 is TGTGCCAGCAGCTTGACAGGGGATCGGGAGACCCAGTACTTC.

This clonotype was seen a few times. CDR3 in amino acids: CASSSQGSNEQFF. Here the CDR3 DNA reads TGTGCCAGCAGCTCTCAAGGGTCTAATGAGCAGTTCTTC. The chain joins TRBV7-9 to TRBJ2-1; no clear D. This CDR3 is 13 amino acids long. V lost 4 bases to trimming and J lost 7 bases, with 11 bases between them. The germline CDR1 and CDR2 sequences are SEHNR and FQNEAQ (reference sequence). The full variable domain, rest sourced from reference TRBV7-9 and TRBJ2-1, is DTGVSQNPRHKITKRGQNVTFRCDPISEHNRLYWYRQTLGQGPEFLTYFQNEAQLEKSRLLSDRFSAERPKGSFSTLEIQRTEQGDSAMYLCASSSQGSNEQFFGPGTRLTVL.

The chain carries TRBV11-2 and TRBJ2-6, with TRBD1 as a possible D gene (5 bases). CDR1 is SGHAT, CDR2 FQNNGV, per germline. Trimming took off 5 bases at V and 2 bases at J, with 7 bases between the two ends. CDR3 length equals 14 residues. CDR3 nucleotide sequence: TGTGCCAGCAGCGGACATGCTGGGGCCAACGTCCTGACTTTC. Translated: CASSGHAGANVLTF.

In its sample, this clonotype was seen a few times. The gene calls are TRBV29-1 and TRBJ2-3; D remains ambiguous. Germline CDR1 reads SQVTM; CDR2 reads ANQGSEA. The CDR3 consists of 13 residues. Deletions cut 4 bases from V and 2 bases from J, with 10 bases between. CDR3 region: CSVVGLNTDTQYF. Here the CDR3 DNA reads TGCAGCGTTGTGGGCCTTAACACAGATACGCAGTATTTT.

J is TRBJ1-2 and V is TRBV20-1; 9 bases line up with TRBD1. J was trimmed by 4 bases and V by 6 bases; bases with no gene match: 15. CDR1 is DFQATT and CDR2 is SNEGSKA in the germline V gene (reference sequence). The length of the CDR3 is 16 residues. CDR3 in DNA: TGCAGTGCACTGCCCCCACAACAGGGGGCGGGCTATGGCTACACCTTC. It specifies CSALPPQQGAGYGYTF.

A remark on this clonotype: At one boundary the junction diverges from the germline segment, which might be a read error. The CDR3, as DNA: TGTGCCCGCAGCTTAGGGACAACGGTGGCAGATACGCAGTATTTT. As protein: CARSLGTTVADTQYF. V is TRBV7-3 and J is TRBJ2-3; a weak D match, TRBD1 (6 bases). Germline loops: CDR1 SGHTA, CDR2 FQGTGA. The CDR3 has 15 amino acids.

The chain is built from TRBV12-3 or TRBV12-4 and TRBJ1-2; unclear D gene. The CDR3 is 14 residues long. V was cut by 8 bases and J by 4 bases, with 17 bases left in between. CDR3 sequence reads: CASVDAPAIYGYTF. CDR3 sequence (DNA): TGTGCCAGCGTTGATGCTCCAGCCATCTATGGCTACACCTTC.

The sample holds a few counts of this clonotype. The chain has TRBV4-3 and TRBJ1-2, with D possibly matching TRBD1 (5 bases). CDR3 size: 15 residues. Germline V gene sequence: CDR1 LGHNA, CDR2 YSLEER. The ends were cut back, 0 bases at V and 1 base at J, with 9 bases in the middle. The CDR3 bases are TGCGCCAGCAGCCAAGATGTTAGGGGTAACTATGGCTACACCTTC. It is translated as CASSQDVRGNYGYTF.

With regard to this clonotype: Germline is not matched at one junction end, which may reflect a read error. This chain joins TRBV28 and TRBJ1-4; no clear D gene. Germline V gives CDR1 MDHEN, CDR2 SYDVKM. CDR3 size: 14 residues. The CDR3 spells CVSSFGSGNEKLFF. The CDR3 nucleotides read TGTGTCAGCAGTTTCGGCAGCGGCAATGAAAAACTGTTTTTT.